The 16 T cell receptor beta chains below come from one sample, sequenced in a study of spatial heterogeneity in lung cancer. TCRdb re-called the 5' RACE reads through MiXCR, storing one row per CDR3 protein. The sample lists roughly 79,000 distinct CDR3 sequences; around 12% were seen once. Stated time point: sample taken at primary tumor resection. Sequencing covered unsorted whole RNA taken from tumor, nontumor lung or frozen PBMC. The sample consisted of PBMCs, taken at surgery. All receptors derive from a male donor with early-stage non-small cell lung cancer.

This clonotype was seen a few times. This chain connects TRBV20-1 to TRBJ1-2, with D unresolved. Germline CDR1 and CDR2: DFQATT and SNEGSKA (reference sequence). V lost 0 bases and J lost 7, with 15 bases in between. This CDR3 region has 14 residues. This CDR3 reads CSARDPTAGLGYTF. In DNA, the CDR3 is TGCAGTGCTAGAGATCCGACGGCAGGTCTTGGCTACACCTTC.

This chain joins TRBV20-1 and TRBJ1-5, with 8 nucleotides matching TRBD1. Germline V gene sequence: CDR1 DFQATT, CDR2 SNEGSKA (reference sequence). V lost 4 bases to trimming and J lost 2 bases; unmatched junction nucleotides: 7. The CDR3 is 15 amino acids. The DNA for the CDR3 is TGCAGTGCTAATCAGGGGGCTCGGGGCAATCAGCCCCAGCATTTT. It specifies CSANQGARGNQPQHF.

The V call is TRBV2, the J call TRBJ1-1; the D gene is possibly TRBD1 (6 bases). There are 12 residues in the CDR3. Germline V gene lookup returns CDR1 SNHLY and CDR2 FYNNEI. Trimming removed 7 bases from V and 4 bases from J, with 10 bases in between. For the CDR3, the DNA is TGTGCCAGCAAAGCAGGGGTCACTGAAGCTTTCTTT. Translating gives CASKAGVTEAFF.

This clonotype was found many times. The chain recombines TRBV20-1 with TRBJ2-5, with 7 bases fitting TRBD2. The CDR3 has 11 residues. Germline values: CDR1 DFQATT, CDR2 SNEGSKA (reference sequence). The ends lost 5 bases at V and 5 bases at J; junction bases unmatched: 2. The CDR3 protein is CSAGEGETQYF. CDR3 in DNA: TGCAGTGCTGGGGAGGGCGAGACCCAGTACTTC.

In its sample, this clonotype was seen many times. This CDR3 reads CASSPPTSGGYNEQFF. The CDR3 DNA reads TGTGCCAGCAGCCCACCGACTAGCGGGGGTTACAATGAGCAGTTCTTC. The chain links TRBV3-1 to TRBJ2-1, with TRBD2 identical over 12 bases. Trimming removed 4 bases from V and 4 bases from J; junction bases left unmatched: 5. Germline values: CDR1 LGHDT, CDR2 YNNKEL (reference sequence). CDR3 length equals 16 residues.

This clonotype has only a few counts. The chain combines TRBV19 with TRBJ1-2; D is ambiguous. V dropped 5 bases and J dropped 0 bases, with 10 bases sitting between them. Germline lookup yields CDR1 LNHDA and CDR2 SQIVND (reference sequence). CDR3 length: 14 amino acids. In nucleotides, the CDR3 is TGTGCCAGTAGTTCCGTAACCGCTAACTATGGCTACACCTTC. It translates to CASSSVTANYGYTF.

In its sample, this clonotype was seen a few times. This chain uses TRBV29-1 with TRBJ2-2; 14 positions match TRBD2. J was trimmed by 1 base and V by 7 bases; bases with no gene match: 5. CDR1 and CDR2 (germline): SQVTM, ANQGSEA. CDR3 size: 16 residues. CDR3 DNA sequence: TGCAGCGCGACGACTAGCGGGGGGGTGAACACCGGGGAGCTGTTTTTT. It translates to CSATTSGGVNTGELFF.

The rearrangement joins TRBV5-1 to TRBJ1-2; D gene unclear. The CDR3 is 13 residues long. The germline V gene has CDR1 SGHRS and CDR2 YFSETQ. Trimming left V 0 bases short and J 6 bases short, with 9 bases between. The CDR3 sequence is CASSLGRVDGYTF. The CDR3 DNA reads as TGCGCCAGCAGCTTGGGAAGGGTCGATGGCTACACCTTC.

The chain recombines TRBV6-1 with TRBJ2-1, with TRBD2 identical over 9 bases. With V trimmed by 5 bases and J by 9 bases, 8 bases remained unmatched. The CDR3 is 14 residues long. CDR1 is MNHNS and CDR2 is SASEGT in the germline V gene. CDR3 loop: CASSIAGEIVEQFF. The CDR3 DNA is TGTGCCAGCAGTATAGCGGGAGAGATTGTTGAGCAGTTCTTC.

The chain joins TRBV29-1 to TRBJ2-5; TRBD1 is a possible D gene (5 bases). Trimming took 4 bases from V and 3 from J, leaving 6 bases between them. This CDR3 comprises 11 residues. CDR1 and CDR2 from the germline V gene are SQVTM and ANQGSEA. The CDR3 DNA reads as TGCAGCGTTGTAGGGGAAGAGACCCAGTACTTC. This codes for CSVVGEETQYF. The full variable domain, in which reference TRBV29-1 and TRBJ2-5 provide the parts outside the CDR3, is SAVISQKPSRDICQRGTSLTIQCQVDSQVTMMFWYRQQPGQSLTLIATANQGSEATYESGFVIDKFPISRPNLTFSTLTVSNMSPEDSSIYLCSVVGEETQYFGPGTRLLVL.

This clonotype was observed a handful of times. V is TRBV7-2 and J is TRBJ2-1; the match to TRBD2 covers 10 bases. The germline CDR1 and CDR2 sequences are SGHTA and FQGNSA. With 5 bases clipped from V and 8 bases from J, the junction kept 12 bases outside the gene matches. This CDR3 is 16 amino acids long. The CDR3 DNA follows: TGTGCCAGCAGCCTTAAATCTAGCGGGAGTTCTTATGAGCAGTTCTTC. Its protein is CASSLKSSGSSYEQFF.

In its sample, this clonotype was seen many times. The chain combines TRBV12-3 or TRBV12-4 with TRBJ1-5; D remains ambiguous. The CDR3 totals 14 residues. V lost 2 bases to trimming and J lost 2 bases, with 7 bases between them. CDR3 nucleotides: TGTGCCAGCAGTTTACGAGGAGGCAATCAGCCCCAGCATTTT. Protein product: CASSLRGGNQPQHF.

V usage is TRBV5-5 and J usage is TRBJ2-3; possibly TRBD2 for D (7 bases). The V and J ends lost 2 bases and 4 bases respectively, with 20 bases between them. This CDR3 spans 17 amino acids. CDR1 is SGHKS and CDR2 is YYEKEE in the germline V gene (reference sequence). In DNA, the CDR3 is TGTGCCAGCAGCTTTTCAGGGGTGAGCGGGAAAGCAGATACGCAGTATTTT. It encodes CASSFSGVSGKADTQYF.

In DNA, the CDR3 is TGCAGTGCTAACCTGGGACAGGGTGGGAACAATGAGCAGTTCTTC. Amino acids: CSANLGQGGNNEQFF. The rearrangement links TRBV20-1 to TRBJ2-1; 9 bases are a match to TRBD1. V shed 4 bases and J 5 bases; nucleotides not matched to a gene: 9. The CDR3 is made up of 15 amino acids. Germline V CDR1 and CDR2: DFQATT, SNEGSKA (reference sequence).

The chain couples TRBV30 to TRBJ1-2, with D possibly matching TRBD1 (6 bases). V lost 0 bases, J lost 4 bases, and 18 bases lay in between. The CDR3 has 16 amino acids. CDR1 is GTSNPN, CDR2 SVGIG, per germline (reference sequence). DNA of the CDR3: TGTGCCTGGAGTGTAAGGGTGTCGGGGGGCGTCTATGGCTACACCTTC. It codes for CAWSVRVSGGVYGYTF.

The chain combines TRBV5-6 with TRBJ1-4; D gene unclear. Trimming removed 4 bases from V and 11 bases from J, with 12 bases in between. The CDR3 consists of 12 residues. The germline CDR1 and CDR2 sequences are SGHDT and YYEEEE. The CDR3 sequence is CASSPRAGKLFF. The CDR3 nucleotides are TGTGCCAGCAGCCCGCGGGCTGGGAAACTGTTTTTT. The whole variable domain, remainder taken from reference TRBV5-6 and TRBJ1-4, is DAGVTQSPTHLIKTRGQQVTLRCSPKSGHDTVSWYQQALGQGPQFIFQYYEEEERQRGNFPDRFSGHQFPNYSSELNVNALLLGDSALYLCASSPRAGKLFFGSGTQLSVL.